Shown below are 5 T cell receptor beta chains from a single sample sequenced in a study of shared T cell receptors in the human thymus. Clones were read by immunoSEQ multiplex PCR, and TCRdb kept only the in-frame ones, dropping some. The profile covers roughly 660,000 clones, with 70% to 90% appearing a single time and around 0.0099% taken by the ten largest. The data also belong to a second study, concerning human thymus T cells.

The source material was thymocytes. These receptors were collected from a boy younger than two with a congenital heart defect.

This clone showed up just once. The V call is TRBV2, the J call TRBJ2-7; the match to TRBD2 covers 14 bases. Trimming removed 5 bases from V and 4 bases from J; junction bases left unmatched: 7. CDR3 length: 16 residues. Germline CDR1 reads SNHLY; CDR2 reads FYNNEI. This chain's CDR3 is CASSSGTSGSRYEQYF. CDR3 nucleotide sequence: TGTGCCAGCAGTTCCGGGACTAGCGGGAGTCGTTACGAGCAGTACTTC.

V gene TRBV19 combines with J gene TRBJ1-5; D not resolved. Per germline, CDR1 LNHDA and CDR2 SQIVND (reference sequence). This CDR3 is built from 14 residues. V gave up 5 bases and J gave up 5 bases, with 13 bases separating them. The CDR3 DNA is TGTGCCAGTAGTCCCAGGTTTCCCGATCAGCCCCAGCATTTT. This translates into CASSPRFPDQPQHF.

This CDR3 reads CSVGGRGSTDTQYF. CDR3 nucleotides: TGCAGCGTAGGTGGCCGGGGGAGCACAGATACGCAGTATTTT. The chain carries TRBV29-1 and TRBJ2-3; D is perhaps TRBD2 (6 bases). Trimming stripped 6 bases from V and 0 bases from J, with 13 bases between. This CDR3 is 14 amino acids long. Germline assignment: CDR1 SQVTM and CDR2 ANQGSEA.

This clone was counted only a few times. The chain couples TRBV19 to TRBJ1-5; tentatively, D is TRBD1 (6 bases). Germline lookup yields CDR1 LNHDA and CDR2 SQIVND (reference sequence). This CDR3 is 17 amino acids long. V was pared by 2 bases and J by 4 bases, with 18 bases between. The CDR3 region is CASSISAGTSRNQPQHF. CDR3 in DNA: TGTGCCAGTAGTATATCGGCCGGGACATCGAGAAATCAGCCCCAGCATTTT.

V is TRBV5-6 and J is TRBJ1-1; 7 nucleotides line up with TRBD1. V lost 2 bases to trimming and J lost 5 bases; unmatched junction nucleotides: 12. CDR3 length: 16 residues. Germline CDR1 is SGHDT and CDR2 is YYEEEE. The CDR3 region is CASSLEGTQGKTEAFF. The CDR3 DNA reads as TGTGCCAGCAGCTTAGAAGGCACACAGGGGAAAACTGAAGCTTTCTTT. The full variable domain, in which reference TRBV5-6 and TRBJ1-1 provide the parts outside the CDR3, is DAGVTQSPTHLIKTRGQQVTLRCSPKSGHDTVSWYQQALGQGPQFIFQYYEEEERQRGNFPDRFSGHQFPNYSSELNVNALLLGDSALYLCASSLEGTQGKTEAFFGQGTRLTVV.